The 28 T cell receptor beta chains in this list originate from one sample, sequenced in a study of blood T cell repertoires in COVID-19. Generated by immunoSEQ multiplex PCR, the TCRdb table keeps only in-frame clones and is missing some. The table has fewer than 350,000 clones, roughly 90% seen once; the top ten hold under 3%. The sequencing sample was made of PBMCs or T cells enriched from blood (not recorded which). All receptors come from a woman in her 40s with acute COVID-19.

This chain joins TRBV5-4 and TRBJ2-1, with 8 bases matching TRBD1. The V gene end was trimmed by 2 bases and the J gene end by 0 bases; junction bases not matched to a gene: 1. The CDR3 length is 15 residues. Germline V CDR1 and CDR2: SGHNT, YYREEE (reference sequence). DNA for the CDR3: TGTGCCAGCAGCTTTGACAGGGGCTCCTACAATGAGCAGTTCTTC. This gives the protein CASSFDRGSYNEQFF.

V is TRBV9 and J is TRBJ2-1, with 10 bases aligning to TRBD2. The germline gives CDR1 SGDLS, CDR2 YYNGEE. The CDR3 sequence is 15 residues long. The junction had 6 bases not matched to a gene; V was cut back by 0 bases and J by 9 bases. The CDR3 DNA reads TGTGCCAGCAGCGTAGGGAATAGCGGGGGGTTTGAGCAGTTCTTC. This sequence encodes CASSVGNSGGFEQFF.

This clone appeared a few times. J is TRBJ1-4 and V is TRBV6-5; 7 nucleotides agree with TRBD1. Germline V gene data show CDR1 as MNHEY and CDR2 as SVGAGI. CDR3 length: 14 amino acids. J was trimmed by 6 bases and V by 6 bases; bases with no gene match: 7. CDR3 in amino acids: CASRWNRGDEKLFF. In DNA form, the CDR3 reads TGTGCCAGCAGATGGAACAGGGGTGATGAAAAACTGTTTTTT.

The V and J genes are TRBV28 and TRBJ2-3, with D maybe TRBD2 (7 bases). V was trimmed by 6 bases and J by 2 bases, leaving 18 bases between them. The V gene's germline CDR1 is MDHEN and CDR2 SYDVKM. This CDR3 has 16 amino acids. CDR3 protein: CASSVRGAVVTDTQYF. In DNA, the CDR3 is TGTGCCAGCAGCGTCCGGGGGGCGGTGGTCACAGATACGCAGTATTTT.

This clone has a single count. This chain links TRBV6-5 with TRBJ1-1; D unresolved. This CDR3 has 11 amino acids. Germline CDR1 and CDR2: MNHEY and SVGAGI. V lost 8 bases and J lost 8, with 12 bases in between. CDR3 sequence reads: CASYQKYEAFF. The CDR3 DNA reads TGTGCCAGCTATCAGAAGTACGAAGCTTTCTTT.

V gene TRBV19 combines with J gene TRBJ1-2, with TRBD1 matching over 8 bases. The CDR3 loop spans 14 amino acids. Germline V gene sequence: CDR1 LNHDA, CDR2 SQIVND (reference sequence). J lost 7 bases, V lost 4 bases, and 8 bases had no gene match. CDR3 in DNA: TGTGCCAGTAGTAGGATGGACAGGGCGGCTGGCTACACCTTC. It encodes CASSRMDRAAGYTF.

The chain recombines TRBV19 with TRBJ2-6; D gene ambiguous. V shed 3 bases and J shed 4 bases, with 4 bases lying between them. CDR1 LNHDA and CDR2 SQIVND come from the germline V gene (reference sequence). The CDR3 is 13 amino acids. The CDR3 nucleotides read TGTGCCAGTAGTATGGCCGGGGCCAACGTCCTGACTTTC. Encoded protein: CASSMAGANVLTF.

This clone was found once. The rearrangement links TRBV28 to TRBJ1-1; 8 bases map to TRBD1. There are 15 residues in the CDR3. J was trimmed by 5 bases and V by 5 bases; bases with no gene match: 10. Germline V gives CDR1 MDHEN, CDR2 SYDVKM. Here the CDR3 DNA reads TGTGCCAGCAGTCCATCCCAGGGGGCCGGGACTGAAGCTTTCTTT. The encoded protein is CASSPSQGAGTEAFF.

This chain joins TRBV7-8 and TRBJ1-6, with D possibly being TRBD1 (6 bases). The CDR3 runs to 16 residues. The germline gives CDR1 SGHVS, CDR2 FQNEAQ. V lost 1 base and J 4 bases, leaving 11 bases between the germline ends. The CDR3 loop reads CASSLEGGVYNSPLHF. DNA of the CDR3: TGTGCCAGCAGCTTAGAAGGGGGGGTATATAATTCACCCCTCCACTTT.

V is TRBV27 and J is TRBJ2-2, with a weak D call TRBD2 (5 bases). CDR3 length: 17 residues. Germline V gene lookup returns CDR1 MNHEY and CDR2 SMNVEV (reference sequence). Trimming took 6 bases from V and 4 from J, leaving 21 bases between them. Here the CDR3 reads CASSPGLSLLGTGELFF. Written as DNA, the CDR3 is TGTGCCAGCAGCCCCGGACTTTCCTTATTGGGCACCGGGGAGCTGTTTTTT.

This chain uses TRBV30 with TRBJ1-1; tentatively, D is TRBD1 (5 bases). Germline V gene sequence: CDR1 GTSNPN, CDR2 SVGIG (reference sequence). This CDR3 is 11 amino acids long. Deletions cut 4 bases from V and 7 bases from J, with 10 bases between. The CDR3 DNA follows: TGTGCCTGGAATTTGGACAATGAAGCTTTCTTT. This codes for CAWNLDNEAFF.

This clone was observed once. The chain employs TRBV21-1 and TRBJ2-3; the table's D call TRBD2 went unverified against the DNA. TRBV21-1 is a known pseudogene. This CDR3 is built from 18 residues. This CDR3 reads CASSKQRRRGASTDTQYF. As DNA, the CDR3 is TGTGCCAGCAGCAAACAACGGAGGCGGGGGGCTAGCACAGATACGCAGTATTTT.

This chain connects TRBV19 to TRBJ2-5; possibly TRBD2 for D (6 bases). This CDR3 is built from 14 residues. CDR1 and CDR2 (germline): LNHDA, SQIVND (reference sequence). The V end lost 7 bases, the J end lost 5 bases, and 17 bases lay between the germline ends. This CDR3 reads CASTGAGLGETQYF. The DNA for the CDR3 is TGTGCCAGTACCGGTGCGGGATTGGGGGAGACCCAGTACTTC.

Written as DNA, the CDR3 is TGCGCCAGCAGCTTGGGGGACAATGGGAATAATTCACCCCTCCACTTT. Its protein is CASSLGDNGNNSPLHF. The J gene is TRBJ1-6, the V gene TRBV5-1, with D perhaps TRBD1 (6 bases). Per germline, CDR1 SGHRS and CDR2 YFSETQ. The CDR3 contains 16 residues. V was clipped by 0 bases and J by 5 bases, with 12 bases between them. Full variable domain (remainder filled in from reference TRBV5-1 and TRBJ1-6): KAGVTQTPRYLIKTRGQQVTLSCSPISGHRSVSWYQQTPGQGLQFLFEYFSETQRNKGNFPGRFSGRQFSNSRSEMNVSTLELGDSALYLCASSLGDNGNNSPLHFGNGTRLTVT.

The rearrangement links TRBV5-1 to TRBJ2-2; 7 positions match TRBD1. Germline V gene sequence: CDR1 SGHRS, CDR2 YFSETQ. The CDR3 is 15 amino acids. The trim removed 0 bases at V and 4 bases at J, leaving 3 bases unmatched. The CDR3 sequence is CASSLEGGRTGELFF. The CDR3 nucleotides read TGCGCCAGCAGCTTGGAAGGGGGCCGCACCGGGGAGCTGTTTTTT.

The chain joins TRBV10-3 to TRBJ2-1; 9 positions match TRBD1. This CDR3 contains 15 residues. The germline gives CDR1 ENHRY, CDR2 SYGVKD. Trimming took 6 bases from V and 5 from J; bases not matched to a gene: 8. Here the CDR3 reads CAIRLRDRENNEQFF. CDR3 sequence (DNA): TGTGCCATCAGACTCCGGGACAGGGAGAACAATGAGCAGTTCTTC.

J is TRBJ2-5 and V is TRBV10-3, with 14 positions matching TRBD2. Per germline, CDR1 ENHRY and CDR2 SYGVKD. This CDR3 contains 16 residues. J lost 7 bases, V lost 6 bases, and 10 bases had no gene match. The CDR3 protein is CAISGLKTSGRATQYF. The CDR3 DNA sequence: TGTGCCATCAGCGGGCTTAAGACTAGCGGGAGGGCGACCCAGTACTTC.

The gene calls are TRBV5-1 and TRBJ1-3, with TRBD1 as a possible D gene (6 bases). V lost 4 bases and J lost 0, with 11 bases in between. The CDR3 has 15 amino acids. From germline, CDR1 is SGHRS and CDR2 YFSETQ. In DNA, the CDR3 is TGCGCCAGCAGCGAGAGGGGGGGCTCTGGAAACACCATATATTTT. This sequence encodes CASSERGGSGNTIYF.

The chain couples TRBV6-1 to TRBJ2-1, with TRBD2 identical over 8 bases. The CDR3 loop spans 16 amino acids. The ends lost 2 bases at V and 5 bases at J; junction bases unmatched: 8. The germline V gene has CDR1 MNHNS and CDR2 SASEGT. The DNA of the CDR3 is TGTGCCAGCAGTGAACCGGGCGGGGGGCCCCACAATGAGCAGTTCTTC. Protein: CASSEPGGGPHNEQFF.

This clone appeared once. The chain combines TRBV28 with TRBJ1-5, with TRBD1 matching over 10 bases. V was pared by 7 bases and J by 6 bases, with 6 bases of the junction left unmatched. CDR3 length: 14 residues. Per the germline V gene, CDR1 is MDHEN and CDR2 is SYDVKM. CDR3 nucleotides: TGTGCCAGCATGAGACAGGGGGCCGCTCAGCCCCAGCATTTT. Protein sequence: CASMRQGAAQPQHF. The entire variable domain, with the rest obtained from reference TRBV28 and TRBJ1-5, is as follows: DVKVTQSSRYLVKRTGEKVFLECVQDMDHENMFWYRQDPGLGLRLIYFSYDVKMKEKGDIPEGYSVSREKKERFSLILESASTNQTSMYLCASMRQGAAQPQHFGDGTRLSIL.

This sequence joins TRBV7-3 and TRBJ1-1; 10 nucleotides match TRBD1. The V segment lost 5 bases and the J segment 3 bases; nucleotides outside the gene matches: 3. The germline V gene encodes CDR1 SGHTA and CDR2 FQGTGA. The CDR3 length is 14 residues. DNA for the CDR3: TGTGCCAGCAGCGAGGGACAGGGGTACACTGAAGCTTTCTTT. Its protein is CASSEGQGYTEAFF.

The chain is built from TRBV7-9 and TRBJ1-1; no clear D gene. V was clipped by 4 bases and J by 5 bases, with 14 bases between them. Germline loops: CDR1 SEHNR, CDR2 FQNEAQ (reference sequence). This CDR3 is 14 amino acids long. Here the CDR3 reads CASSSRLGGTEAFF. Written as DNA, the CDR3 is TGTGCCAGCAGCTCTCGACTCGGAGGTACTGAAGCTTTCTTT.

The chain combines TRBV6-2 or TRBV6-3 with TRBJ1-5; 7 bases map to TRBD1. CDR3 size: 14 residues. Per germline, CDR1 MNHEY and CDR2 SVGEGT. J lost 6 bases, V lost 5 bases, and 7 bases had no gene match. Here the CDR3 reads CASSPDRDGQPQHF. The CDR3 coding sequence is TGTGCCAGCAGTCCCGACAGGGACGGTCAGCCCCAGCATTTT.

The V gene is TRBV11-3, the J gene TRBJ1-4; D uncertain. The CDR3 covers 13 residues. Trimming took 1 base from V and 6 from J, leaving 6 bases between them. CDR1 is SGHNT and CDR2 is YENEEA in the germline V gene. Written as DNA, the CDR3 is TGTGCCAGCAGCTTAGGAGGGTATGAAAAACTGTTTTTT. Its translation is CASSLGGYEKLFF.

The chain employs TRBV28 and TRBJ1-5, with 9 bases lining up with TRBD1. The CDR3 totals 16 residues. CDR1 is MDHEN and CDR2 is SYDVKM in the germline V gene. J was trimmed by 4 bases and V by 3 bases; bases with no gene match: 7. As DNA, the CDR3 is TGTGCCAGCAGTTTTTCGGGACAGGGTACGAATCAGCCCCAGCATTTT. Translation: CASSFSGQGTNQPQHF.

The chain carries TRBV11-2 and TRBJ1-3, with D maybe TRBD1 (5 bases). Germline loops: CDR1 SGHAT, CDR2 FQNNGV. The CDR3 is 13 amino acids. Trimming shortened V by 3 bases and J by 7 bases, and 10 bases separated the two germline ends. Here the CDR3 reads CASSFPGANTIYF. The DNA for the CDR3 is TGTGCCAGCAGCTTCCCTGGGGCTAACACCATATATTTT.

The chain combines TRBV30 with TRBJ2-5; 10 bases map to TRBD1. Per the germline V gene, CDR1 is GTSNPN and CDR2 is SVGIG (reference sequence). The CDR3 has 14 amino acids. Germline trimming cut 3 bases from V and 4 bases from J; bases unmatched to any gene: 5. CDR3 bases: TGTGCCTGGAGGAGGGGGACAGGGGTAGAGACCCAGTACTTC. Translating it yields CAWRRGTGVETQYF.

This clone appeared a single time. V gene TRBV7-2 combines with J gene TRBJ1-1; no clear D gene. The V and J ends lost 5 bases and 5 bases respectively, with 18 bases between them. The germline V gene has CDR1 SGHTA and CDR2 FQGNSA. There are 15 residues in the CDR3. CDR3 residues: CASSPTGLLGTEAFF. CDR3 DNA sequence: TGTGCCAGCAGCCCGACGGGTCTGTTGGGTACTGAAGCTTTCTTT.